The 31 T cell receptor beta chains below all came from one sample that was sequenced in a study of T-cell reconstitution after alpha-beta-depleted transplantation in children. Unique molecular identifiers were used in preparing the TCRbeta library. One entry per CDR3 protein, called by TCRdb with MiXCR from the PCR reads. This table holds 70,000 or so distinct CDR3 sequences, about 11% found once. This material consisted of PBMCs, taken before TCRalphabeta/CD19-depleted stem cell transplant. These receptors all come from a boy between 10 and 17 years old with acute myeloid leukemia, due to receive a stem cell transplant.

About this clonotype itself: A much larger clone is a single base away; this may be a read error. The CDR3 region has the DNA TGCAGTGCTAGCCTGGGGGCTAGCTGGGCTAGCACAGATACGCAGTATTTT. Its translation is CSASLGASWASTDTQYF. This chain joins TRBV20-1 and TRBJ2-3, with TRBD1 as a possible D gene (6 bases). The CDR3 is 17 residues long. Germline assignment: CDR1 DFQATT and CDR2 SNEGSKA (reference sequence). Trimming shortened V by 3 bases and J by 0 bases, and 19 bases separated the two germline ends.

This clonotype was detected ten times or more. The gene calls are TRBV6-5 and TRBJ2-3; D is ambiguous. V was clipped by 0 bases and J by 1 base, with 17 bases between them. Germline CDR1 is MNHEY and CDR2 is SVGAGI. This CDR3 comprises 18 residues. For the CDR3, the DNA is TGTGCCAGCAGTTACTCGATAGTGGGTGGGGTACGCACAGATACGCAGTATTTT. It is translated as CASSYSIVGGVRTDTQYF.

This clonotype is labeled as medium-sized. This sequence joins TRBV25-1 and TRBJ2-7; perhaps TRBD1 as D (6 bases). The CDR3 covers 14 residues. V dropped 4 bases and J dropped 2 bases, with 12 bases sitting between them. Germline CDR1 and CDR2: MGHDK and SYGVNS. The CDR3 sequence is CASSGEDSAYEQYF. In nucleotides, the CDR3 is TGTGCCAGCAGTGGAGAGGACAGCGCCTACGAGCAGTACTTC.

This clonotype has ten or more counts. This chain connects TRBV5-1 to TRBJ2-3; D may be TRBD2 (7 bases). Trimming removed 1 base at V and 0 bases at J, with 15 bases between. CDR3 length: 17 residues. Germline loops: CDR1 SGHRS, CDR2 YFSETQ. The CDR3 region is CASSLSWGGTSTDTQYF. The CDR3 region has the DNA TGCGCCAGCAGCTTGTCGTGGGGGGGCACTAGCACAGATACGCAGTATTTT.

The rearrangement uses TRBV19 and TRBJ2-1; D may correspond to TRBD1 or TRBD2 (5 bases each). The CDR3 length is 16 residues. The V gene lost 2 bases and the J gene lost 3 bases, with 14 bases spanning the gap. The germline V gene has CDR1 LNHDA and CDR2 SQIVND (reference sequence). The CDR3: CASSITPGTLYNEQFF. DNA of the CDR3: TGTGCCAGTAGTATAACCCCCGGGACCCTCTACAATGAGCAGTTCTTC.

This clonotype showed up many times. The chain combines TRBV5-1 with TRBJ2-1, with TRBD2 matching over 12 bases. The J segment lost 8 bases and the V segment lost 0 bases, leaving 6 bases of the junction unmatched. CDR3 length equals 16 residues. Germline loops: CDR1 SGHRS, CDR2 YFSETQ. The CDR3 protein is CASSLGLAGGLDEQFF. The CDR3, as DNA: TGCGCCAGCAGCTTGGGGCTAGCGGGGGGGTTGGATGAGCAGTTCTTC.

This clonotype came up many times. V is TRBV27 and J is TRBJ2-3; D remains unclear. The V end lost 5 bases, the J end lost 10 bases, and 10 bases lay between the germline ends. Germline values: CDR1 MNHEY, CDR2 SMNVEV (reference sequence). The CDR3 consists of 11 residues. The CDR3 nucleotides are TGTGCCAGCAGTGTGGGGTTAGCGCAGTATTTT. Translating gives CASSVGLAQYF.

Turning to this clonotype: A much larger clone is a single base away; this may be a read error. The chain joins TRBV11-2 to TRBJ2-1; D gene ambiguous. The CDR3 totals 13 residues. Germline CDR1 reads SGHAT; CDR2 reads FQNNGV. The CDR3 nucleotides are TGTGCCGGCAGCTTCGTCAGGTACAATGAGCAGTTCTTC. Protein: CAGSFVRYNEQFF.

This clonotype occurred many times. The chain has TRBV20-1 and TRBJ1-4, with 7 positions matching TRBD1. J gave up 5 bases and V 4 bases, and 7 bases lay outside the gene matches. CDR1 DFQATT and CDR2 SNEGSKA come from the germline V gene (reference sequence). The CDR3 extends over 14 amino acids. The CDR3 sequence: CSANRGNLNEKLFF. CDR3 in DNA: TGCAGTGCTAACAGGGGCAACTTGAATGAAAAACTGTTTTTT.

This clonotype has a count of ten or more. V gene TRBV7-9 combines with J gene TRBJ1-1, with D uncertain. Trimming cost V 0 bases and J 3 bases, with 11 bases left between them. This CDR3 region has 15 residues. CDR1 is SEHNR, CDR2 FQNEAQ, per germline (reference sequence). DNA of the CDR3: TGTGCCAGCAGCTTAGCTCCGGGTGTCGACACTGAAGCTTTCTTT. This sequence encodes CASSLAPGVDTEAFF.

This clonotype was found many times. CDR3: CSGRTGEAFF. For the CDR3, the DNA is TGCAGCGGTAGGACAGGAGAAGCTTTCTTT. The rearrangement joins TRBV29-1 to TRBJ1-1; 7 nucleotides agree with TRBD1. The CDR3 is made up of 10 amino acids. The junction had 4 bases not matched to a gene; V was cut back by 7 bases and J by 8 bases. The V gene's germline CDR1 is SQVTM and CDR2 ANQGSEA.

There are many counts of this clonotype. The chain links TRBV5-1 to TRBJ1-5; TRBD1 is a possible D gene (5 bases). Between the trimmed V and J ends, which lost 0 bases and 8 bases, there was a span of 9 bases. Germline lookup yields CDR1 SGHRS and CDR2 YFSETQ. CDR3 length: 13 amino acids. The CDR3 region is CASSLVGEEPQHF. CDR3 DNA: TGCGCCAGCAGCTTGGTGGGGGAGGAGCCCCAGCATTTT.

Worth noting for this clonotype: It may be a read error: a sequence one base away is much more abundant. The chain links TRBV7-8 to TRBJ2-3; a weak D match, TRBD1 (5 bases). The length of the CDR3 is 15 residues. V was shortened by 3 bases and J by 4 bases, with 14 bases between the two germline ends. Germline-derived CDR1 and CDR2 are SGHVS and FQNEAQ. CDR3 sequence (DNA): TGTGCCAGCAGCTTGGGGCAGGGCCGCGCAGATACGCAGTATTTT. This translates into CASSLGQGRADTQYF.

This clonotype was picked up many times. The chain couples TRBV4-3 to TRBJ2-7; 8 bases match TRBD2. V lost 4 bases and J lost 7; bases outside the gene matches: 9. The CDR3 spans 14 residues. Germline CDR1 LGHNA, CDR2 YSLEER. CDR3 DNA: TGCGCCAGCAGCCGGGGACTAGGGGCCGAGGAGCAGTACTTC. This encodes CASSRGLGAEEQYF.

This clonotype was recorded at least ten times. The V and J genes are TRBV5-1 and TRBJ1-1; 8 bases are a match to TRBD1. Germline CDR1 reads SGHRS; CDR2 reads YFSETQ. Trimming removed 4 bases from V and 0 bases from J; junction bases left unmatched: 5. CDR3 length: 15 residues. For the CDR3, the DNA is TGCGCCAGCAGCCCCATACAGGGGGTGAACACTGAAGCTTTCTTT. It encodes CASSPIQGVNTEAFF.

Many counts were recorded for this clonotype. The V call is TRBV9, the J call TRBJ2-7; perhaps TRBD2 as D (6 bases). CDR3 size: 14 residues. CDR1 and CDR2 (germline): SGDLS, YYNGEE. Deletions cut 4 bases from V and 3 bases from J, with 14 bases between. For the CDR3, the DNA is TGTGCCAGCAGCCCGGAGACTAGAGACTACGAGCAGTACTTC. Protein product: CASSPETRDYEQYF.

This clonotype was found many times. This chain connects TRBV5-1 to TRBJ1-1; 8 positions match TRBD1. V lost 4 bases to trimming and J lost 3 bases; unmatched junction nucleotides: 14. CDR3 length: 17 residues. Germline assignment: CDR1 SGHRS and CDR2 YFSETQ. In DNA form, the CDR3 reads TGCGCCAGCAGCGGGGACAGGCCTTTCCATGGGGACACTGAAGCTTTCTTT. It is translated as CASSGDRPFHGDTEAFF. The full variable domain, completed using reference TRBV5-1 and TRBJ1-1, is KAGVTQTPRYLIKTRGQQVTLSCSPISGHRSVSWYQQTPGQGLQFLFEYFSETQRNKGNFPGRFSGRQFSNSRSEMNVSTLELGDSALYLCASSGDRPFHGDTEAFFGQGTRLTVV.

This clonotype was counted at least ten times. The V gene is TRBV2, the J gene TRBJ2-7, with D possibly being TRBD2 (6 bases). Per the germline V gene, CDR1 is SNHLY and CDR2 is FYNNEI. Trimming stripped 6 bases from V and 7 bases from J, with 19 bases between. There are 14 residues in the CDR3. DNA of the CDR3: TGTGCCAGCAGAGAGAGGGGACTCGCGGGAGAGCAGTACTTC. The encoded protein is CASRERGLAGEQYF.

This clonotype was counted ten times or more. The chain recombines TRBV10-3 with TRBJ1-5; D gene ambiguous. V lost 0 bases and J lost 2, with 8 bases in between. The CDR3 runs to 15 residues. Germline assignment: CDR1 ENHRY and CDR2 SYGVKD. The CDR3 DNA follows: TGTGCCATCAGTGAGTCTAGGGAGGGCAATCAGCCCCAGCATTTT. This translates into CAISESREGNQPQHF.

Only a few counts were recorded for this clonotype. V is TRBV20-1 and J is TRBJ2-4; perhaps TRBD2 as D (5 bases). V was trimmed by 2 bases and J by 0 bases, leaving 23 bases between them. The germline V gene has CDR1 DFQATT and CDR2 SNEGSKA (reference sequence). The CDR3 is 19 residues long. The CDR3 DNA follows: TGCAGTGCTAGATCCCCCGGCCAGCAGAGGGAACTAGCCAAAAACATTCAGTACTTC. Its translation: CSARSPGQQRELAKNIQYF.

This clonotype showed up many times. The chain carries TRBV6-5 and TRBJ2-1; D is uncertain. V was pared by 2 bases and J by 12 bases, with 8 bases between. CDR1 is MNHEY and CDR2 is SVGAGI in the germline V gene. The CDR3 has 11 residues. CDR3 residues: CASSYGPAQFF. The CDR3 DNA follows: TGTGCCAGCAGTTACGGGCCCGCGCAGTTCTTC.

The chain is built from TRBV12-3 or TRBV12-4 and TRBJ1-1; D may be TRBD1 (6 bases). This CDR3 is built from 12 residues. Trimming left V 2 bases short and J 5 bases short, with 6 bases between. CDR3 DNA sequence: TGTGCCAGCAGTTTACAGGGGACTGAAGCTTTCTTT. Translated: CASSLQGTEAFF.

This clonotype was counted ten times or more. Here the CDR3 reads CASSLKALNQPQHF. The CDR3 coding sequence is TGTGCCAGCAGTTTAAAAGCCTTAAATCAGCCCCAGCATTTT. The genes are TRBV12-3 or TRBV12-4 and TRBJ1-5, with D unclear. V was clipped by 2 bases and J by 4 bases, with 9 bases between them. The CDR3 covers 14 residues.

This clonotype has a handful of counts. The chain couples TRBV12-5 to TRBJ2-1, with 11 bases that match TRBD2. The germline CDR1 and CDR2 sequences are LGHNT and FRNRAP. Trimming took 3 bases from V and 0 from J; bases not matched to a gene: 13. The CDR3 has 20 amino acids. CDR3 in amino acids: CASGLSGLAVLGRSYNEQFF. CDR3 in DNA: TGTGCTAGTGGTTTATCGGGACTAGCGGTTCTTGGTCGCTCCTACAATGAGCAGTTCTTC.

This clonotype was seen repeatedly, ten times or more. The V gene is TRBV21-1, the J gene TRBJ2-7; the DNA was not compared with TRBD1, the D call given in the table. TRBV21-1 is designated a pseudogene. The CDR3 has 15 residues. The CDR3 region is CASSRRQGTTYEQYV. The DNA of the CDR3 is TGTGCCAGCAGCCGAAGACAGGGGACGACCTACGAGCAGTACGTC.

Concerning this clonotype itself: A much more abundant neighbour one base away suggests this may be a read error. The chain is built from TRBV4-3 and TRBJ1-3; no firm D call. The CDR3 totals 14 residues. Germline lookup yields CDR1 LGHNA and CDR2 YSLEER. Trimming stripped 0 bases from V and 8 bases from J, with 11 bases between. The CDR3 reads CASSQDISGYTIYF. The CDR3 region has the DNA TGCGCCAGCAGCCAAGATATTTCCGGCTACACCATATATTTT.

This clonotype was seen at least ten times. J is TRBJ2-2 and V is TRBV5-6; D is undetermined. This CDR3 comprises 13 residues. Trimming stripped 3 bases from V and 5 bases from J, with 8 bases between. Germline CDR1 SGHDT, CDR2 YYEEEE. CDR3 protein: CASSWDTTGELFF. CDR3 sequence (DNA): TGTGCCAGCAGCTGGGATACGACCGGGGAGCTGTTTTTT.

This clonotype was found many times. The chain employs TRBV25-1 and TRBJ1-6; D is unresolved. CDR3 length equals 16 residues. The V gene's germline CDR1 is MGHDK and CDR2 SYGVNS. The ends were cut back, 5 bases at V and 4 bases at J, with 15 bases in the middle. In nucleotides, the CDR3 is TGTGCCAGCAGTTTCTCGGGCCACTCTTATAATTCACCCCTCCACTTT. It translates to CASSFSGHSYNSPLHF.

This clonotype was counted ten times or more. The chain employs TRBV11-2 and TRBJ2-3; perhaps TRBD1 as D (5 bases). Germline CDR1 reads SGHAT; CDR2 reads FQNNGV. The CDR3 is made up of 15 amino acids. Trimming removed 5 bases at V and 2 bases at J, with 14 bases between. The CDR3 sequence: CASSRSRDPTDTQYF. DNA for the CDR3: TGTGCCAGCAGCCGCTCCAGGGATCCCACAGATACGCAGTATTTT.

This clonotype was detected ten times or more. The chain combines TRBV12-3 or TRBV12-4 with TRBJ1-4; tentatively, D is TRBD1 (5 bases). This CDR3 has 13 amino acids. Trimming shortened V by 6 bases and J by 3 bases, and 8 bases separated the two germline ends. The CDR3 sequence: CASRDTSNEKLFF. As DNA, the CDR3 is TGTGCCAGCAGGGACACGTCTAATGAAAAACTGTTTTTT.

There are many counts of this clonotype. This chain links TRBV20-1 with TRBJ2-7; D is unclear. The germline gives CDR1 DFQATT, CDR2 SNEGSKA (reference sequence). With 0 bases removed from V and 5 bases from J, the gap between germline ends came to 8 bases. This CDR3 region has 12 residues. CDR3 amino acids: CSARDGRHEQYF. CDR3 nucleotides: TGCAGTGCTAGAGATGGCAGACACGAGCAGTACTTC.